The 2 T cell receptor beta chains presented below share a single source sample, sequenced in a study of T cell repertoires in cytomegalovirus infection (dated by TCRdb to the late 2010s). Their antigens are not known. The sample's treatment or condition label is to be understood as: in vitro stimulation with specific CMV peptide epitopes to enrich CMV-specific T cells. The sample was run on an Illumina HiSeq 1500. TCRdb reanalyzed the raw reads on its own, using fastp at Q25 for trimming and MiXCR for clone calling, and kept in-frame beta chains. Here each entry gathers all rows of one CDR3 protein and keeps the most common genes and DNA. The sample table lists approximately 470,000 distinct CDR3 sequences, approximately 42% of them with a count of one. 43% of the sample comes from the top ten. Source: cultured PBMCs, taken from culture after CMV antigen stimulation. The receptors here all came from a human donor in good health (CMV status not recorded). Some clones in this sample may be carry-over from other donors' samples.

This clonotype appeared a few times. The CDR3 reads CASSGQGYLFTGELFF. Here the CDR3 DNA reads TGTGCCAGCAGCGGACAGGGTTATCTTTTCACCGGGGAGCTGTTTTTT. The gene calls are TRBV7-7 and TRBJ2-2; 8 bases line up with TRBD1. CDR3 length equals 16 residues. Per germline, CDR1 SSHAT and CDR2 FNYEAQ (reference sequence). Trimming took 5 bases from V and 4 from J; bases not matched to a gene: 9.

This clonotype has just one count. The V gene is TRBV18, the J gene TRBJ1-1, with D unclear. The CDR3 is 15 residues long. V shed 5 bases and J shed 0 bases, with 13 bases lying between them. CDR1 and CDR2 from the germline V gene are KGHSH and LQKENI. CDR3 region: CASSVTGMMNTEAFF. DNA of the CDR3: TGTGCCAGCTCAGTTACCGGGATGATGAACACTGAAGCTTTCTTT.